This TCR beta chain was profiled in a study of breast tumors, draining lymph nodes, adjacent tissues (dated by TCRdb to between 2015 and 2016). For the study in its entirety: The study compared TCR beta repertoires across tumor, adjacent nontumor tissue and axillary lymph nodes from breast cancer patients. The study aimed to assess the relationships and possible T-cell exchange between tumor, surrounding tissue and draining lymph node repertoires in human breast cancer.

Paper-wide results and their limitations: Tumor and nontumor tissue repertoires were found to be significantly more similar in luminal-like than in basal-like breast cancer. The conclusion that tumor T cells originate in lymph nodes was presented as consistent with a hypothesis rather than as directly demonstrated. T-cell repertoire diversity in tumors was found to be lower than in lymph nodes but higher than in nontumor tissue, and preferential V and J gene usage was observed. The data were judged consistent with most tumor T cells deriving from the lymph node and then expanding within tumor tissue.

Lymph node samples came from the axillary draining lymph nodes of breast cancer patients. This clonotype has a count of ten or more. Which antigen it targets is not known. Per-base quality was not reported, and no clone a single base away is much larger than it. Sequencing was performed on an Illumina HiSeq 2000. TCR beta chain libraries were generated by multiplex PCR amplification. The amplified TCR beta chain products were analyzed by high-throughput sequencing. Through fastp at Q25 and MiXCR, TCRdb rebuilt clones from the public reads, retaining in-frame beta chains. Every CDR3 protein is listed once, alongside the most common genes and DNA of its rows. Counted in this sample were about 270,000 distinct CDR3 sequences; about 30% of them appeared once. The biggest ten clones account for over 0.95% of the sample. V sheds 1 base and J sheds 9 bases, leaving 10 bases between their ends. Counted from cysteine to phenylalanine, this CDR3 has 13 amino acids. Only the CDR3 region is kept as DNA, spanning 39 bases read in frame from base 1. The germline V gene provides CDR1 LGHNA and CDR2 YSLEER.

The sequence is built from TRBV4-3 and TRBJ2-1; matching of 6 bases hints at TRBD2 as the D gene. The clonotype originates from a female donor with breast cancer. Some clones in this sample may be carry-over from other donors' samples. Sequencing input: axillary lymph node tissue. CDR3 reads: CASSQVMGGEQFF. In nucleotide form, the sequence is TGCGCCAGCAGCCAAGTAATGGGGGGTGAGCAGTTCTTC.